Listed below are T cell receptor beta chains from one sample, sequenced in a study of shared clonotypes between healthy human individuals. Sequencing used immunoSEQ multiplex PCR; TCRdb keeps in-frame clones, though not all of them. The sample carries more than 2,000,000 clones, approximately 93% recorded once. The sample consisted of naive CD4+ T cells from PBMCs. The source is a man aged 18-30 years in good health. Some clones in this sample may be carry-over from other donors' samples. Each CDR3 is given with its conserved first and last residue. D genes are given only for firm matches. The listing skips clone size in some rows; elsewhere it reads once, few, many or a size class.

CASSQERGADQPQHF,TGCGCCAGCAGCCAAGAACGAGGGGCGGATCAGCCCCAGCATTTT,-,TRBV4-3,-,15,TRBJ1-5
CASSLAGHGGNTIYF,TGTGCCAGCAGCTTGGCGGGACATGGGGGAAACACCATATATTTT,-,TRBV5-6,-,15,TRBJ1-3
CASSSQQGSYEQYF,TGTGCCAGTAGTAGCCAACAGGGGTCCTACGAGCAGTACTTC,TRBD1,TRBV19,-,14,TRBJ2-7
CASGRDRDTEAFF,TGTGCCAGTGGCAGGGACAGGGACACTGAAGCTTTCTTT,TRBD1,TRBV19,-,13,TRBJ1-1
CASSGRQGPYEQYF,TGTGCCAGCAGTGGGAGACAGGGACCCTACGAGCAGTACTTC,TRBD1,TRBV2,-,14,TRBJ2-7
CASSQAGRSSYNEQFF,TGCGCCAGCAGCCAAGCGGGACGGAGCTCCTACAATGAGCAGTTCTTC,-,TRBV4-1,once,16,TRBJ2-1
CASRKTGNGANVLTF,TGTGCCAGCAGGAAGACAGGGAATGGGGCCAACGTCCTGACTTTC,TRBD1,TRBV11-2,once,15,TRBJ2-6
CASNDRFFNEKLFF,TGTGCCAGTAACGACAGGTTCTTTAATGAAAAACTGTTTTTT,-,TRBV19,-,14,TRBJ1-4
CASSQDPLAGYNEQFF,TGTGCCAGCAGCCAAGATCCCCTAGCGGGATACAATGAGCAGTTCTTC,TRBD2,TRBV4-2,-,16,TRBJ2-1
CASSPRAGWGGYTF,TGTGCCAGCAGTCCCCGGGCCGGGTGGGGTGGCTACACCTTC,-,TRBV27,-,14,TRBJ1-2
CASSPNTGSETQYF,TGTGCCAGCTCACCGAATACAGGGAGCGAGACCCAGTACTTC,-,TRBV18,once,14,TRBJ2-5
CASSLDGLGNQPQHF,TGTGCCAGCAGCTTAGACGGGTTGGGCAATCAGCCCCAGCATTTT,-,TRBV11-2,-,15,TRBJ1-5
CASSQRGGREREKLFF,TGTGCCAGCAGCCAAAGGGGGGGCAGGGAAAGGGAAAAACTGTTTTTT,-,TRBV2,-,16,TRBJ1-4
CASTEYRQYGYTF,TGTGCCAGCACCGAATACCGACAGTATGGCTACACCTTC,-,TRBV7-3,-,13,TRBJ1-2
CASSRGRDTQYF,TGTGCCAGCAGCCGCGGGAGGGATACGCAGTATTTT,TRBD2,TRBV5-6,-,12,TRBJ2-3
CASSPPEWGQGSGYTF,TGTGCCAGCAGCCCCCCGGAATGGGGACAGGGATCTGGCTACACCTTC,TRBD1,TRBV13,-,16,TRBJ1-2
CASSVAGQGGLDEQFF,TGTGCCAGCAGCGTAGCTGGGCAGGGAGGACTCGATGAGCAGTTCTTC,-,TRBV9,-,16,TRBJ2-1
CSVDGSWDTQYF,TGCAGCGTTGACGGCAGCTGGGATACGCAGTATTTT,-,TRBV29-1,once,12,TRBJ2-3
CASSDSGGASEKLFF,TGCGCCAGCAGCGACTCTGGGGGGGCGTCGGAAAAACTGTTTTTT,-,TRBV5-1,-,15,TRBJ1-4
CASSSGADRGLNEQYF,TGCGCCAGCAGTTCGGGGGCAGACAGAGGGTTAAACGAGCAGTACTTC,-,TRBV10-1,-,16,TRBJ2-7
CASRSGTSGYNEQFF,TGCGCCAGCAGGTCCGGGACTAGTGGGTACAATGAGCAGTTCTTC,TRBD2,TRBV5-1,-,15,TRBJ2-1
CASSHQGAGEAFF,TGTGCCAGCAGCCATCAGGGGGCTGGTGAAGCTTTCTTT,TRBD1,TRBV4-2,-,13,TRBJ1-1
CASSHSGDTQYF,TGTGCCAGCAGTCACTCGGGGGATACGCAGTATTTT,-,TRBV7-3,-,12,TRBJ2-3
CASSDDREGYEQYF,TGTGCCAGCAGTGATGACCGGGAGGGTTACGAGCAGTACTTC,TRBD2,TRBV9,-,14,TRBJ2-7
CASRRGGETDTQYF,TGTGCCAGCAGGCGTGGCGGGGAGACAGATACGCAGTATTTT,-,TRBV6-6,-,14,TRBJ2-3
CASSAAQFYVDEQYF,TGTGCCAGCAGCGCTGCACAGTTTTACGTAGACGAGCAGTACTTC,-,TRBV7-2,-,15,TRBJ2-7